One T cell receptor (beta chain) is described in this entry. The germline V gene has CDR1 LGHDT and CDR2 YNNKEL (reference sequence). With 4 bases removed from V and 2 bases from J, the gap between germline ends came to 12 bases. CDR3 length equals 14 residues. In the authors' methods: Amplified reference gene primers provided the basis for estimating nucleated cell counts. Profiled with immunoSEQ multiplex PCR; TCRdb holds only in-frame clones, not every one. V and J calls plus clone size are reproduced from that table; the DNA served to infer D and trimming. Here the sample spans about 74,000 clones, 84% being singletons. This sample is part of a study of blood T cell repertoires in COVID-19. Looking at the study overall: From the United States, Italy and Spain came samples of acute and convalescent COVID-19. Sources were T cells, B-cell-depleted T cells, or PBMCs; the material itself was cDNA or gDNA.

The sequencing input was peripheral blood. The clonotype originates from a man between 65 and 85 years old with acute or convalescent COVID-19. The V call is TRBV3-1 (or the pseudogene TRBV3-2), the J call TRBJ2-7; D is ambiguous. The chain's CDR3 is CASSPPRPPYEQYF. The CDR3 coding sequence is TGTGCCAGCAGCCCCCCCAGGCCCCCCTACGAGCAGTACTTC.